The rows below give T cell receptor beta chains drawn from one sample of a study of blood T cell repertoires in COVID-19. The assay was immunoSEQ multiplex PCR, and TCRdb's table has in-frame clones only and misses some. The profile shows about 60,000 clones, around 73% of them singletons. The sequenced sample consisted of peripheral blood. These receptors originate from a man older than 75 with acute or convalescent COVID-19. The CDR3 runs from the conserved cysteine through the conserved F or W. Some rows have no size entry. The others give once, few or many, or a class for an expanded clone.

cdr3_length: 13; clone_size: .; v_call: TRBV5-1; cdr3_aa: CASSLGQGETQYF
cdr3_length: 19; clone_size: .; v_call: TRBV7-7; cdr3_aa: CASSLDRAFIGKNTGELFF
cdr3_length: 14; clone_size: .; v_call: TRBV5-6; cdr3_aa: CASSFGQGRHEQYF
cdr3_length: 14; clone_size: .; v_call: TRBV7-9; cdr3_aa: CASSWGTEGQPQHF
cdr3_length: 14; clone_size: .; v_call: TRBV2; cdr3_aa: CASSRDRVNQPQHF
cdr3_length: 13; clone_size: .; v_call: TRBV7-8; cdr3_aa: CASSNRQNTEAFF
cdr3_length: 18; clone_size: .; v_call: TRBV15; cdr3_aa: CATSRGDRGSYGNQPQHF
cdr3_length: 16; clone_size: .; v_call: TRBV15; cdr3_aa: CATSLGTAERPYEQYF
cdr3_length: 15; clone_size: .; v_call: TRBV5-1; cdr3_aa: CASSLNTGGGETQYF
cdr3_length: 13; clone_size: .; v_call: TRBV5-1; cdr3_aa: CASSYTGGYEQYF
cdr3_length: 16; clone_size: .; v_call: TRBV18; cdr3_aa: CASSPGGSAFDSPLHF
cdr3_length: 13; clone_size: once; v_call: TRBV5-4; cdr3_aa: CASSLTGGYEQYF
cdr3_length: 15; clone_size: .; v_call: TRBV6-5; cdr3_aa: CASSPGQGIQETQYF
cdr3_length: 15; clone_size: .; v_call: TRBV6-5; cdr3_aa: CASSYSGGKDQPQHF
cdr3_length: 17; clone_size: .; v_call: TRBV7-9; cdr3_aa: CASSPGDSGSKYNEQFF
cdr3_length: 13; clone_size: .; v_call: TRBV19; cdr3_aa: CASSIRSNSPLHF
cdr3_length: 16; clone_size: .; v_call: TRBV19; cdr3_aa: CASRSHSGSSYNEQFF
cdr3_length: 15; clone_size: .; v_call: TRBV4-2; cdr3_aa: CASSPVVAIVDEQFF
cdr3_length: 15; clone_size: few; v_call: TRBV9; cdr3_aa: CASSVRGASTDTQYF
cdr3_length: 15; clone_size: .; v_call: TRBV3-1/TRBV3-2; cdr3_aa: CASSQGSQGNQPQHF
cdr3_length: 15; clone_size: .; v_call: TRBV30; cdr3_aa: CAWSAPLAGKETQYF
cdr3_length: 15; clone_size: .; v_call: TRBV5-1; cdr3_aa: CASMSGSATNEKLFF
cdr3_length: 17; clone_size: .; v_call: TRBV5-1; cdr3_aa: CASYSGTSGGLQETQYF
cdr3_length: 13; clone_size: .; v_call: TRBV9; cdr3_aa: CASSVGQVNEQFF
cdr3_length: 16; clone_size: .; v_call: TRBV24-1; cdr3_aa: CATSDTGTASNQPQHF
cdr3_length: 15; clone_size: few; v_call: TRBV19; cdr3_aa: CASSTGTSGSYEQFF
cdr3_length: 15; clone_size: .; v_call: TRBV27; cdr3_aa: CASRSAGTGAYEQYF
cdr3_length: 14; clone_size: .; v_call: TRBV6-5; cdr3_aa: CASRRRDRKGGYTF
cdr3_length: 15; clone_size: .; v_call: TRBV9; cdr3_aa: CASSVVGGSPDTQYF
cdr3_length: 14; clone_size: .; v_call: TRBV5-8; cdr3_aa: CASSFPGSTGELFF
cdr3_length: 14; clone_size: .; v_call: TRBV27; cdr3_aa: CASSSLGGGGKLFF
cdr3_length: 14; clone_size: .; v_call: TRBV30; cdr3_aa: CAWSVTAGGDTQYF
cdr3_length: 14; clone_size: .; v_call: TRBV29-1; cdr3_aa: CSVLGDRSHTEAFF
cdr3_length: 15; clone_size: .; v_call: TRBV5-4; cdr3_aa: CASSLARDKNTEAFF
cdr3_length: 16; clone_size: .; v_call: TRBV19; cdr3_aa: CASSAPGTDMNTEAFF
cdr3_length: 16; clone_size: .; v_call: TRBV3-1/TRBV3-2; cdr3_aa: CASSLRGTSGANVLTF
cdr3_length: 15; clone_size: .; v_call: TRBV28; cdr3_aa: CASNRPTGTESPLHF
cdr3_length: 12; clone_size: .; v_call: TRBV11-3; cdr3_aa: CASSTPGQEQFF
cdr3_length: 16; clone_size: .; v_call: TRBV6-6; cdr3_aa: CASSYPGTGNLDEQFF
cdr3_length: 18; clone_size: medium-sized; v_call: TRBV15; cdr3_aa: CATSRDTMGAPSDQPQHF
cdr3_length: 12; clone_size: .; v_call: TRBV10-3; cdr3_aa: CAISRTGYGYTF
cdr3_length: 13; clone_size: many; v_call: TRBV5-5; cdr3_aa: CASSRDSTDTQYF
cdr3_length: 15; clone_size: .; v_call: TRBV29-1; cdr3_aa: CSVAGGFSGTDTQYF
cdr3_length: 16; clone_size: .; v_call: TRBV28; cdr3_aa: CASSPTGGGWHQPQHF
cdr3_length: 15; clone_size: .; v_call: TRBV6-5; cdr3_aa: CASSYDGDRDYGYTF
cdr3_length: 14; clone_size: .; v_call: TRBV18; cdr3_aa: CASSPAQGNQPQHF